Listed below are T cell receptor beta chains from one sample, sequenced in a study of cytomegalovirus exposure and HLA in healthy donors. The method was immunoSEQ multiplex PCR; TCRdb's version includes in-frame clones alone and lacks a portion of them. The sample lists 300,000 or so clones, roughly 88% occurring once. Sequenced sample: PBMCs. Receptor source: a man aged 30-40 years in good health and CMV-seronegative. Each CDR3 is given with its conserved first and last residue. The D gene is left open where the match is weak. For some rows the clone size is stated as once, few or many, or as a class when expanded; others skip it.

>-|TRBJ2-1|-|TRBV4-1
CASSFIGQLYNEQFF
TGCGCCAGCAGCTTTATTGGACAGCTTTACAATGAGCAGTTCTTC
>-|TRBJ2-1|TRBD2|TRBV5-1
CASSEGLVTDEQFF
TGCGCCAGCAGCGAGGGACTAGTTACGGATGAGCAGTTCTTC
>-|TRBJ1-1|-|TRBV2
CASIGGRTEAFF
TGTGCCAGCATTGGGGGGAGGACTGAAGCTTTCTTT
>-|TRBJ1-6|-|TRBV2
CASSPSAGSPNSPLHF
TGTGCCAGCAGTCCCTCCGCCGGGAGCCCTAATTCACCCCTCCACTTT
>-|TRBJ1-1|-|TRBV19
CASSARATARGMNTEAFF
TGTGCCAGTAGCGCAAGGGCTACAGCTCGGGGGATGAACACTGAAGCTTTCTTT
>few|TRBJ2-7|-|TRBV11-2
CASSHPGGFLQYF
TGTGCCAGCAGCCACCCCGGAGGTTTCCTGCAGTACTTC
>-|TRBJ2-2|-|TRBV14
CASSHYSSHTGELFF
TGTGCCAGCAGCCATTACAGTTCGCACACCGGGGAGCTGTTTTTT
>-|TRBJ1-5|TRBD1|TRBV19
CASSRGQVSNQPQHF
TGTGCCAGTAGTAGGGGACAGGTTTCCAATCAGCCCCAGCATTTT
>few|TRBJ2-7|-|TRBV4-1
CASSQETGTYEQYF
TGCGCCAGCAGCCAAGAAACAGGGACCTACGAGCAGTACTTC
>-|TRBJ1-2|-|TRBV6-1
CASSVGGRRYGYTF
TGTGCCAGCTCCGTAGGAGGGCGGCGGTATGGCTACACCTTC
>-|TRBJ2-3|TRBD2|TRBV10-1
CASGLAGGFTDTQYF
TGCGCCAGCGGACTAGCGGGGGGCTTCACAGATACGCAGTATTTT
>-|TRBJ2-3|-|TRBV11-2
CASSLTLLVTDTQYF
TGTGCCAGCAGCTTAACTTTACTGGTCACAGATACGCAGTATTTT
>-|TRBJ2-7|TRBD1|TRBV7-8
CASSLGAYRGSYEQYF
TGTGCCAGCAGCTTGGGGGCCTACAGGGGCTCCTACGAGCAGTACTTC
>-|TRBJ2-3|TRBD2|TRBV13
CASSSSGGAPDTQYF
TGTGCCAGCAGCTCCAGCGGGGGGGCTCCAGATACGCAGTATTTT
>few|TRBJ1-2|-|TRBV29-1
CSVGTFDYGYTF
TGCAGCGTGGGGACATTTGACTATGGCTACACCTTC
>-|TRBJ2-1|TRBD1|TRBV2
CASTDGDSNSYNEQFF
TGTGCCAGCACCGACGGGGACAGTAACTCCTACAATGAGCAGTTCTTC
>-|TRBJ2-7|TRBD1|TRBV2
CASSARTGGFPYEQYF
TGTGCCAGCAGTGCAAGGACAGGGGGCTTTCCCTACGAGCAGTACTTC
>-|TRBJ1-1|TRBD1|TRBV6-5
CASSYSSTGIAFF
TGTGCCAGCAGTTACTCCTCGACAGGGATAGCTTTCTTT
>-|TRBJ2-1|-|TRBV11-2
CASSLVRGLGEQFF
TGTGCCAGCAGCTTAGTCCGTGGACTCGGCGAGCAGTTCTTC
>-|TRBJ2-1|TRBD2|TRBV6-1
CASSFPSGGENEQFF
TGTGCCAGCAGCTTCCCTAGCGGGGGGGAGAATGAGCAGTTCTTC
>once|TRBJ2-7|TRBD1|TRBV18
CASSPSTGTGSYEQYF
TGTGCCAGCTCACCTTCCACCGGGACAGGGTCTTACGAGCAGTACTTC